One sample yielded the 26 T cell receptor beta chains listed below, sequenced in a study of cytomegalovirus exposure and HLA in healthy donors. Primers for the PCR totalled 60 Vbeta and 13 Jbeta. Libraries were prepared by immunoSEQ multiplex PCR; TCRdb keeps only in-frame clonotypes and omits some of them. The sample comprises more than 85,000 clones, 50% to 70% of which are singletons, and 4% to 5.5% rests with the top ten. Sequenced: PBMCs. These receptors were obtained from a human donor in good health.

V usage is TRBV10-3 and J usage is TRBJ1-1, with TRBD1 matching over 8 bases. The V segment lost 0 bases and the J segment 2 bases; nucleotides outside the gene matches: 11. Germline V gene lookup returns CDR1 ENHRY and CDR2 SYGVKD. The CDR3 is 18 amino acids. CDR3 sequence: CAISESTGDNGRNTEAFF. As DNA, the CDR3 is TGTGCCATCAGTGAGTCGACAGGGGATAATGGGCGAAACACTGAAGCTTTCTTT.

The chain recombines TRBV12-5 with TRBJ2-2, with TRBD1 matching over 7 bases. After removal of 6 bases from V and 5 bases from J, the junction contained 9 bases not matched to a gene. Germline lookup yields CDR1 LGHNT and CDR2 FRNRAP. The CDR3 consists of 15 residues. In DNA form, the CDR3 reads TGTGCTAGTGGAAGGACAGGATTAGCTACCGGGGAGCTGTTTTTT. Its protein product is CASGRTGLATGELFF.

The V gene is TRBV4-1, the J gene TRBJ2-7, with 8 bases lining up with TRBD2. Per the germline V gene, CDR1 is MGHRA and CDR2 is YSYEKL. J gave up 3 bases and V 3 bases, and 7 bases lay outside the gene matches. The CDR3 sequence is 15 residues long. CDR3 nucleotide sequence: TGCGCCAGCAGCCAGAGAGCGGGGGAAAGCTACGAGCAGTACTTC. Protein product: CASSQRAGESYEQYF.

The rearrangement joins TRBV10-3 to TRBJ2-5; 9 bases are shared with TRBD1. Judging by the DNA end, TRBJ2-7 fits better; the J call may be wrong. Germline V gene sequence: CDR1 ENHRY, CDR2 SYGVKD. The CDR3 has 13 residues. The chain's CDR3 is CATWTGAFYEQYF. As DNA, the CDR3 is TGTGCCACCTGGACAGGGGCGTTCTACGAGCAGTACTTC.

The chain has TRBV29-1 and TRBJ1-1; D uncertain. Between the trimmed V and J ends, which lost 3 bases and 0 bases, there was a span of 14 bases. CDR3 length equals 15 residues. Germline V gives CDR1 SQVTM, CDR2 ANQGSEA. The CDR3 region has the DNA TGCAGCGTTGATAGTTTGTTTTCGCTGAACACTGAAGCTTTCTTT. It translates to CSVDSLFSLNTEAFF.

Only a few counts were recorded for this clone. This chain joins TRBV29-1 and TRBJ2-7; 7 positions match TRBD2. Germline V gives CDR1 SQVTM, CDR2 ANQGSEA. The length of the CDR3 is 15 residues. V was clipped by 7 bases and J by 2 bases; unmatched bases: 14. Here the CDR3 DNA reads TGCAGCGCAACTGGACTAGGTGGGGGTACCTACGAGCAGTACTTC. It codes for CSATGLGGGTYEQYF.

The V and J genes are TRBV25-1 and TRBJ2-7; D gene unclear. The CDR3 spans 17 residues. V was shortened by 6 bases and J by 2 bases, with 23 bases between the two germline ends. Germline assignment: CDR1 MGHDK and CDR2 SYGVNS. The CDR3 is CASSPPLQTPSPYEQYF. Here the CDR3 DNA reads TGTGCCAGCAGCCCCCCTTTGCAAACTCCCTCTCCCTACGAGCAGTACTTC.

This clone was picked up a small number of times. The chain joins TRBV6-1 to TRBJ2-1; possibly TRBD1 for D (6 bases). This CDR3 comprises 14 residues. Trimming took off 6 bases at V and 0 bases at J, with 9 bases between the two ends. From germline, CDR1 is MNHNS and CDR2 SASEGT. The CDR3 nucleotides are TGTGCCAGCAGCCGGACAGACTCCTACAATGAGCAGTTCTTC. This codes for CASSRTDSYNEQFF.

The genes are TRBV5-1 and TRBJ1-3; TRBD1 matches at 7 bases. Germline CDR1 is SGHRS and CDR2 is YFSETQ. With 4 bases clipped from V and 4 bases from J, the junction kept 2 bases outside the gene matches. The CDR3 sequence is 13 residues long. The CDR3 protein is CASSVTGGNTIYF. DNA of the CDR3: TGCGCCAGCAGCGTGACAGGGGGAAACACCATATATTTT.

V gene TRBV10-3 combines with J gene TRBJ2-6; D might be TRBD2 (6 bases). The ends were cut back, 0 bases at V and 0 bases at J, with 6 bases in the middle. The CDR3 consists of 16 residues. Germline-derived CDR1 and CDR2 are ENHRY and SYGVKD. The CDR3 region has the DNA TGTGCCATCAGTGAGTCGGAGGGCTCTGGGGCCAACGTCCTGACTTTC. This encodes CAISESEGSGANVLTF.

The CDR3 is CASSQPGLAAEQYF. Written as DNA, the CDR3 is TGTGCCAGCAGTCAACCGGGACTAGCGGCTGAGCAGTACTTC. V usage is TRBV7-6 and J usage is TRBJ2-7; 11 bases map to TRBD2. V was pared by 6 bases and J by 7 bases, with 8 bases of the junction left unmatched. Germline lookup yields CDR1 SGHVS and CDR2 FNYEAQ. This CDR3 spans 14 amino acids.

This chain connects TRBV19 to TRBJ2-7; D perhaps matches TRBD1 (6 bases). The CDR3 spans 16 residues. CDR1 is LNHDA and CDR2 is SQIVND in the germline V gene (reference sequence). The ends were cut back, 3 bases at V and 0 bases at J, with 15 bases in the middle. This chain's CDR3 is CASSMKAHRDSYEQYF. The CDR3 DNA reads TGTGCCAGTAGTATGAAAGCCCACAGGGACTCCTACGAGCAGTACTTC.

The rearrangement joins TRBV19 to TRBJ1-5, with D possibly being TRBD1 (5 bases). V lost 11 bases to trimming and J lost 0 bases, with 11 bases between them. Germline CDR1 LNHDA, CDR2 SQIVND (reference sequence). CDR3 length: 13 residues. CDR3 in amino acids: CAGADSSNQPQHF. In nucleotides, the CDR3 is TGTGCCGGCGCAGACAGTAGCAATCAGCCCCAGCATTTT.

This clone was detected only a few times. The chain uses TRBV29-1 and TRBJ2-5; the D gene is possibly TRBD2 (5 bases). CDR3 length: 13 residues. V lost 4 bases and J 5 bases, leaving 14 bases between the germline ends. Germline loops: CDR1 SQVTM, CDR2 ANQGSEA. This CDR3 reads CSVVPTRGETQYF. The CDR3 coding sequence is TGCAGCGTTGTTCCGACCCGGGGTGAGACCCAGTACTTC. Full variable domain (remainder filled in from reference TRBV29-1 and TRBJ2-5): SAVISQKPSRDICQRGTSLTIQCQVDSQVTMMFWYRQQPGQSLTLIATANQGSEATYESGFVIDKFPISRPNLTFSTLTVSNMSPEDSSIYLCSVVPTRGETQYFGPGTRLLVL.

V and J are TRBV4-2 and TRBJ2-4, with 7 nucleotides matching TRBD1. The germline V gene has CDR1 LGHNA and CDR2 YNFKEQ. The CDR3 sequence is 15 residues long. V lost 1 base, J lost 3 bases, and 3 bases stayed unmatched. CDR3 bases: TGTGCCAGCAGCCAAGTCGCAGGGGGCAAAAACATTCAGTACTTC. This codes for CASSQVAGGKNIQYF.

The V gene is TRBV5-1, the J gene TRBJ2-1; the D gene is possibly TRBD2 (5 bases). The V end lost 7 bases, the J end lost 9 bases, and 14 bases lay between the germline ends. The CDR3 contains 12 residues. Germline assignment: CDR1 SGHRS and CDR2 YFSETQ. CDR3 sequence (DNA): TGCGCCAGCGCCCCCGTGGGGAGTGAGCAGTTCTTC. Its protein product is CASAPVGSEQFF.

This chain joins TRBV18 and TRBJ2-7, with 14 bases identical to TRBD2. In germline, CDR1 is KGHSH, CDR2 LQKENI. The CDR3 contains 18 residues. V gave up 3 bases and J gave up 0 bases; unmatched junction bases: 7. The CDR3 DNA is TGTGCCAGCTCACCCGGGACTAGCGGGAGAACGGGCTCCTACGAGCAGTACTTC. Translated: CASSPGTSGRTGSYEQYF.

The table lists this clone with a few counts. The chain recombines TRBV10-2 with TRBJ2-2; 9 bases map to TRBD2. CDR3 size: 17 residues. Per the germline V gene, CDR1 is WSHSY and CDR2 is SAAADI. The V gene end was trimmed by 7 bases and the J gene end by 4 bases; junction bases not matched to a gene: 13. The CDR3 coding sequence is TGCGCCAGCATCCCCTATAGCGGGAGTGGTACCACCGGGGAGCTGTTTTTT. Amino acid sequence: CASIPYSGSGTTGELFF.

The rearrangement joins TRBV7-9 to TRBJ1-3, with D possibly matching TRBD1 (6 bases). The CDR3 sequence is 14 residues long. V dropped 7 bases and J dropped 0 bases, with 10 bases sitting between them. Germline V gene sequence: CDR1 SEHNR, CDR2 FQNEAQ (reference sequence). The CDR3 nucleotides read TGTGCCAGCACCAGGGGCCGCTCTGGAAACACCATATATTTT. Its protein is CASTRGRSGNTIYF.

CDR3 protein: CASSLERGANEQFF. For the CDR3, the DNA is TGCGCCAGCAGCTTGGAGCGCGGGGCCAATGAGCAGTTCTTC. The chain carries TRBV5-1 and TRBJ2-1; perhaps TRBD2 as D (6 bases). There are 14 residues in the CDR3. CDR1 and CDR2 (germline): SGHRS, YFSETQ. The ends were cut back, 0 bases at V and 6 bases at J, with 10 bases in the middle.

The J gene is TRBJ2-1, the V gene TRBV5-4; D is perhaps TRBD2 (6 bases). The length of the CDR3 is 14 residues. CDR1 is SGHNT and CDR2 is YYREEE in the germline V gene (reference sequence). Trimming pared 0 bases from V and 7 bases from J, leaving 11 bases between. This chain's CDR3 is CASSLVAGRNEQFF. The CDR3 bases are TGTGCCAGCAGCTTGGTCGCAGGGAGGAATGAGCAGTTCTTC.

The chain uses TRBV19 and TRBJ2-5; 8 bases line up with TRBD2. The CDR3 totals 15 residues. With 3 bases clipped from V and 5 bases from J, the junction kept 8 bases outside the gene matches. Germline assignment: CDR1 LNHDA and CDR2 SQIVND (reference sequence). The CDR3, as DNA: TGTGCCAGTAGTATTTCTATAGCGGGAAGGGAGACCCAGTACTTC. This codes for CASSISIAGRETQYF. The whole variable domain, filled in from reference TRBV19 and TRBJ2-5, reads DGGITQSPKYLFRKEGQNVTLSCEQNLNHDAMYWYRQDPGQGLRLIYYSQIVNDFQKGDIAEGYSVSREKKESFPLTVTSAQKNPTAFYLCASSISIAGRETQYFGPGTRLLVL.

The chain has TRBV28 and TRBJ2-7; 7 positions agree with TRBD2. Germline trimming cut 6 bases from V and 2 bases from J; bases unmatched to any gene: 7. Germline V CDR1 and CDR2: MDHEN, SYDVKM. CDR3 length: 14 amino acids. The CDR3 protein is CASSAGDYPYEQYF. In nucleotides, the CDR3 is TGTGCCAGCAGCGCGGGGGACTACCCCTACGAGCAGTACTTC.

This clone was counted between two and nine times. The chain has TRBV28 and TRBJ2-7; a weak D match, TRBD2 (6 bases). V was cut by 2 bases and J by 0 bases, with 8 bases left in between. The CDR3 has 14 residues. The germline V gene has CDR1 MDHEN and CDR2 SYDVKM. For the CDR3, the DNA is TGTGCCAGCAGTTTAGGGGGGTTCTCCTACGAGCAGTACTTC. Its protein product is CASSLGGFSYEQYF.

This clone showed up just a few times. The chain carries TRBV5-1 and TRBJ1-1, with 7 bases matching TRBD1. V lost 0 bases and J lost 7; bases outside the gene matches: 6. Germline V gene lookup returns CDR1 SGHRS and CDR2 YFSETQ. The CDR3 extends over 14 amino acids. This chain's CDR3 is CASSLELGTDEAFF. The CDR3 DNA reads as TGCGCCAGCAGCTTGGAGCTAGGGACAGATGAAGCTTTCTTT.

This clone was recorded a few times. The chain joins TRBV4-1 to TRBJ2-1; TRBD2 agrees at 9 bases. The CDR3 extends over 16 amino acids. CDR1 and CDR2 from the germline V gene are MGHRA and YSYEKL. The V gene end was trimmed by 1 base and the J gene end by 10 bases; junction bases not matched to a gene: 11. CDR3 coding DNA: TGCGCCAGCAGCCAAGTGGGCGGGAGGGCCTTTGGGGAGCAGTTCTTC. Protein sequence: CASSQVGGRAFGEQFF.